The sequence of this T cell receptor beta chain was determined in a study of shared clonotypes between healthy human individuals (dated by TCRdb to 2019 to 2021). For context, the study as a whole: The cohort comprised a couple of women and three men aged 18 to 49 years. For each donor, CD4 naive and CD4 memory were each run on three plates, CD8 naive on two plates, and CD8 memory on one plate. To estimate repertoire size and how much clonotype sharing occurs between individuals, the study deeply sequenced the blood TCR repertoires of several healthy adults. Libraries were prepared and TCR repertoires were sequenced by different laboratories using diverse techniques, in order to increase sequencing depth and limit assay-specific biases. Per donor, leukapheresis produced somewhere between about 0.8 and 9.5 billion PBMCs.

V lost 5 bases and J lost 3 bases, and the count of bases not matched to a germline gene is 10. The CDR3 runs 16 amino acids, cysteine and phenylalanine included. Only CDR3 DNA remains: 48 bases, in frame from the first base. CDR1 and CDR2, per the germline V gene (reference sequence), are MNHEY and SMNVEV. For this clone: Its binding antigen is unknown. It has no much larger one-base neighbor in the sample; base qualities were not kept.

TCR CDR3 regions were amplified from genomic DNA by multiplex PCR using the deep immunoSEQ assay. For each cell subset, the extracted genomic DNA was distributed evenly across all wells of several immunoSEQ 96-well plates, and each plate served as one replicate. For sorted subsets, about 210 ng of genomic DNA, equivalent to around 31,000 T cell genomes, went into each replicate PCR. The purified libraries were quantified using a Qubit 3.0 fluorometer, sized with a Bioanalyzer 2100, and then quantified again using the KAPA Library Quantification kit. Each immunoSEQ 96-well plate was sequenced on its own single-read 150-cycle Illumina NextSeq 550 flow cell. Concerning the study's data processing: The immunoSEQ output contained only junctional sequences without quality scores, so filtering could not match that applied to full-length reads. Sequences were annotated with PyIR, a Python wrapper for IgBLAST v1.9, using IMGT germline references to assign V/J genes and CDR3. Reads were removed for weak V/J assignments (E-value above 1e-6), missing CDR3, stop codons, out-of-frame junctions, or ambiguous translated residues. A V3J clonotype was defined by an identical inferred V gene, J gene, and CDR3 amino acid sequence. The percentage overlap between two repertoires was calculated by dividing the number of shared unique clonotypes by the size of the smaller repertoire. RTK rarefaction, the Chao1 estimator, and Recon v2.1 estimates of unobserved clonotypes were used to assess repertoire richness. Generation probabilities were computed with OLGA for all TCRbeta clonotypes obtained by the gDNA method from a handful of donors. TCRdb mirrors the immuneACCESS table, restricted to in-frame sequences. Some clones are absent from its copies; in checked studies, under half trace to an unresolved V gene, and the reason for the others is unknown. V and J calls and clone size come straight from that table; D and trimming were deduced from the DNA. In all, the sample holds 2 million to 3 million clones, and 93% of those were seen once. 0.35% to 0.45% of the sample rests with the top ten.

The full study reports these points: Because the study included a small number of donors, the genetic and exposure-history diversity represented was limited. Compared with non-shared clonotypes, the clonotypes found in all four sorted-subset donors had higher generation probabilities. Sharing across several donors was observed for about 5% of naive CD4, over 3% of naive CD8, about 2.5% of memory CD4, and roughly 0.4% of memory CD8 clonotypes. Incomplete sequencing was indicated by rarefaction of sorted-subset datasets, despite the large sequencing depth. Only blood was sampled, and tissue TCR repertoires likely differ from those in blood. Naive subsets generally had larger estimated clonotype richness than memory subsets did. Based on pairwise subsampling, the degree of clonotype sharing among donors was expected to be affected by sequencing depth.

Healthy HIV-negative adults with no recently reported acute infections or vaccinations were included as donors. Every donor was a Caucasian adult living in Nashville, Tennessee, USA. CD4+ T cells were enriched by magnetic negative selection; naive cells were then positively selected on CD45RA, and the negative fraction formed the memory subset. Blood was collected by leukapheresis, and PBMCs were isolated by Ficoll-Histopaque density gradient centrifugation and then cryopreserved in liquid nitrogen vapor phase. Purity and quantity of every magnetically sorted T cell population were checked by analytical flow cytometry. From each sorted fraction, genomic DNA was isolated and quantified by UV absorbance on a Nanodrop 2000c.

This TCR was sampled from a man between 18 and 35 years old in good health. Some clones in this sample may be carry-over from other donors' samples. The sequence joins TRBV27 to TRBJ2-1, with 7 bases matching TRBD2. Input material: naive CD4+ T cells from PBMCs. What the cell subset or site label conveys for this sample: CD45RA+ positively selected. CDR3 loop: CASSPRGSGNYNEQFF. The sequence in DNA is TGTGCCAGCAGTCCCCGAGGAAGCGGGAACTACAATGAGCAGTTCTTC.